This T cell receptor (beta chain) was recorded in a study of blood T cells in healthy people across ages. Germline CDR1 and CDR2: SGHAT and FQNNGV. The V end lost 5 bases, the J end lost 1 base, and 12 bases lay between the germline ends. The CDR3 is made up of 14 amino acids. Through a sample-barcoded 5' primer and a J-beta primer mix, a second PCR was run for 7 to 11 cycles. TCRdb reprocessed the 5' RACE reads via MiXCR and lists one record per CDR3 protein. There are 1.5 million or so distinct CDR3 sequences in the sample; approximately 43% occur only once, and roughly 3.7% lies in the top ten. Sequenced: blood. The chain carries TRBV11-2 and TRBJ2-7; unclear D gene. This receptor was identified in a woman younger than 35 in good health. CDR3 loop: CASSGYRGSYEQYF. The CDR3 DNA sequence: TGTGCCAGCAGCGGGTATAGAGGATCCTACGAGCAGTACTTC.